This T cell receptor beta chain was obtained from a study of T cells in Graves' hyperthyroidism and ophthalmopathy. Cells are PBMCs isolated from about 10 ml of fresh blood. TCR beta CDR3 sequences were amplified from RNA transcripts. First-round RT-PCR with HTBI primers amplified the TCR CDR3 region. Each CDR3 protein gets one entry after TCRdb re-called the multiplex PCR reads with MiXCR. This repertoire shows under 300,000 distinct CDR3 sequences, roughly 20% found once; its top ten account for around 64%. V lost 5 bases to trimming and J lost 4 bases, with 11 bases between them. The CDR3 has 13 amino acids. Germline V gene sequence: CDR1 SGHDN, CDR2 FVKESK. This clonotype was detected a few times.

This chain joins TRBV14 and TRBJ1-1; a possible D gene is TRBD1 (6 bases). This clonotype was obtained from a man aged 30 to 39 with Graves' ophthalmopathy. The sample consisted of blood. CDR3 region: CASSLSRGTEAFF. CDR3 DNA: TGTGCCAGCAGCTTAAGCAGGGGCACTGAAGCTTTCTTT.